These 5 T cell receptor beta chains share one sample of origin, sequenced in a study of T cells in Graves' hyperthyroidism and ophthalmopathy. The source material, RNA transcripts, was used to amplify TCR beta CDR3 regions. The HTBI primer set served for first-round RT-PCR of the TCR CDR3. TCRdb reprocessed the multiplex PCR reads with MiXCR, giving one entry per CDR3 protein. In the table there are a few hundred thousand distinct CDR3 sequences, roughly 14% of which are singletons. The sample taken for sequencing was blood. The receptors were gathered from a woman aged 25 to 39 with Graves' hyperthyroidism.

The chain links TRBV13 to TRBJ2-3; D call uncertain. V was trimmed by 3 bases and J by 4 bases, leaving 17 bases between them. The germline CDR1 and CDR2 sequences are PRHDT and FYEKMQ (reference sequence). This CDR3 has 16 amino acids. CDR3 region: CASSLVGSRDADTQYF. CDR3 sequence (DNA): TGTGCCAGCAGCTTGGTGGGGTCTAGAGACGCAGATACGCAGTATTTT.

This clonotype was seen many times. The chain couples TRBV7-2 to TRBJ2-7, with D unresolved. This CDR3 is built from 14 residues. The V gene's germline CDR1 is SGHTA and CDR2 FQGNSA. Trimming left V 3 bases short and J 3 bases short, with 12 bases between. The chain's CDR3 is CASSFRNSLYEQYF. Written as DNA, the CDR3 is TGTGCCAGCAGCTTCCGGAACTCTCTCTACGAGCAGTACTTC.

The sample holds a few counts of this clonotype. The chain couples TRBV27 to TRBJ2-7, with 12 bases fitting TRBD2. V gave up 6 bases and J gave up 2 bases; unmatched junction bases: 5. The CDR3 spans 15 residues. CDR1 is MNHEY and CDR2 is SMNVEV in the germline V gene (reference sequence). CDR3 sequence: CASSRSSGRAYEQYF. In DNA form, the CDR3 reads TGTGCCAGCAGCCGCTCTAGCGGGAGGGCCTACGAGCAGTACTTC.

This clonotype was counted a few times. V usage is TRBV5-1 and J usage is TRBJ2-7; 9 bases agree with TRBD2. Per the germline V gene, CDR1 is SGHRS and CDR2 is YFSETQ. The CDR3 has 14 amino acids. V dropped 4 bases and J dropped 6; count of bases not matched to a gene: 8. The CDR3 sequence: CASSLVAGAPEQYF. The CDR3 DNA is TGCGCCAGCAGCCTCGTAGCGGGAGCTCCCGAGCAGTACTTC.

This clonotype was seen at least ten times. CDR3 sequence reads: CASHLGGPDEQYF. The CDR3 bases are TGTGCCAGCCATTTGGGAGGGCCGGACGAGCAGTACTTC. V usage is TRBV28 and J usage is TRBJ2-7, with TRBD2 matching over 7 bases. V was clipped by 8 bases and J by 5 bases; unmatched bases: 9. Germline CDR1 reads MDHEN; CDR2 reads SYDVKM. The CDR3 totals 13 residues.